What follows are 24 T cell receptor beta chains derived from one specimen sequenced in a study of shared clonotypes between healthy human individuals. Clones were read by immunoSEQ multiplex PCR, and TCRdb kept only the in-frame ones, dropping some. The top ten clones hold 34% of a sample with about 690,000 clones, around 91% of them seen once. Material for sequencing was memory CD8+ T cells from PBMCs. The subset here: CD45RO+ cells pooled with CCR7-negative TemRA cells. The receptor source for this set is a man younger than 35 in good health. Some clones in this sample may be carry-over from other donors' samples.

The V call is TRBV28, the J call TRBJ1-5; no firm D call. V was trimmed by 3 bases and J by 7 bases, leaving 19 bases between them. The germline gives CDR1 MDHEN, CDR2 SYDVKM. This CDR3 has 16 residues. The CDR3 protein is CASSLIIYGIWQPQHF. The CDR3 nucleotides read TGTGCCAGCAGTTTGATTATTTACGGGATCTGGCAGCCCCAGCATTTT.

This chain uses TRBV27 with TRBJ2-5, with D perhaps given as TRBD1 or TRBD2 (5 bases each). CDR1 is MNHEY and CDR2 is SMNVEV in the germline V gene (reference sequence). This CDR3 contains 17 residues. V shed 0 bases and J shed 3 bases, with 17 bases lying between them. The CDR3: CASSLSYGVGTEETQYF. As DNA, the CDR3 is TGTGCCAGCAGTTTATCGTATGGGGTCGGGACCGAAGAGACCCAGTACTTC.

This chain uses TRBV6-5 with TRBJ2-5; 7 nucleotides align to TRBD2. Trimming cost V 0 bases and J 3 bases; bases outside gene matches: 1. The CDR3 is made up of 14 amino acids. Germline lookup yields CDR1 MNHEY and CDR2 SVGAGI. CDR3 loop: CASSYSGGKETQYF. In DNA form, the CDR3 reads TGTGCCAGCAGTTACTCGGGAGGGAAAGAGACCCAGTACTTC.

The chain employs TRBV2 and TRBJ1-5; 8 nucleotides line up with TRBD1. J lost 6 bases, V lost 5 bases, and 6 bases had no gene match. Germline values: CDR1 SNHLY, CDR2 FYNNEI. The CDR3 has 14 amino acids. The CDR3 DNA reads TGTGCCAGCAGTATGAGGACAGGGATTCAGCCCCAGCATTTT. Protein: CASSMRTGIQPQHF.

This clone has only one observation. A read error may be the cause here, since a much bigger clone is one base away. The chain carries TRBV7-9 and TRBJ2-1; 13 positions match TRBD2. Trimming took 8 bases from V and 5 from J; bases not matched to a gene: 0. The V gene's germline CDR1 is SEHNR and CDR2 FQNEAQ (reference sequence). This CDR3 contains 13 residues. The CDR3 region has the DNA TGTGCCAGCGGACTAGCGGGAGACAATGAGCAGTTCTTC. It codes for CASGLAGDNEQFF.

Written as DNA, the CDR3 is TGTGCCAGCAGTTTGACGGCCTCCATGAACACTGAAGCTTTCTTT. This encodes CASSLTASMNTEAFF. V gene TRBV27 combines with J gene TRBJ1-1; no reliable D call. There are 15 residues in the CDR3. Germline V gene data show CDR1 as MNHEY and CDR2 as SMNVEV (reference sequence). V was trimmed by 3 bases and J by 0 bases, leaving 11 bases between them.

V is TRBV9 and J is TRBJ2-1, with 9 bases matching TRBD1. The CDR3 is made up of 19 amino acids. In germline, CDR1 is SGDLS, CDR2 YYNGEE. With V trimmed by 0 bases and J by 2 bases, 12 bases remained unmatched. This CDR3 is CASSVARDREPTPYNEQFF. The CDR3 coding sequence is TGTGCCAGCAGCGTAGCCCGGGACAGGGAGCCCACCCCCTACAATGAGCAGTTCTTC.

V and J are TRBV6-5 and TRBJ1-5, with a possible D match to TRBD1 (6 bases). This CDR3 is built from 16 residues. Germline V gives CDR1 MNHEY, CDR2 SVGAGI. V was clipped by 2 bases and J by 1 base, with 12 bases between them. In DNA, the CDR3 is TGTGCCAGCAGTTACGGGGGGAGGGGGAGCAATCAGCCCCAGCATTTT. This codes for CASSYGGRGSNQPQHF.

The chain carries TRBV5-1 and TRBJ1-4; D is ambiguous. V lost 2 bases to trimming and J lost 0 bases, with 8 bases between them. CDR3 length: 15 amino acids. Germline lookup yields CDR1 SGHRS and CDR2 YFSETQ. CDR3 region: CASSFSDATNEKLFF. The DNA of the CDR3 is TGCGCCAGCAGCTTCTCAGACGCAACTAATGAAAAACTGTTTTTT.

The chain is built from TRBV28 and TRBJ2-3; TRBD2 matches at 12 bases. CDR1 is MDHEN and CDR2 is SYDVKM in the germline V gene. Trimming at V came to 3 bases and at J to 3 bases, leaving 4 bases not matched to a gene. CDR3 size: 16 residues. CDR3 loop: CASSLALAGGTDTQYF. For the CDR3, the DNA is TGTGCCAGCAGTTTGGCCCTAGCGGGAGGGACAGATACGCAGTATTTT.

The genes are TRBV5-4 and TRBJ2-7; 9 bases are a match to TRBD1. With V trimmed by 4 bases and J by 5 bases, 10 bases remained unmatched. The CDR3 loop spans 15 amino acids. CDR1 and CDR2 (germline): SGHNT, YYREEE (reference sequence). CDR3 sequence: CASSRGGTGLHEQYF. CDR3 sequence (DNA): TGTGCCAGCAGCAGAGGAGGGACAGGGCTCCACGAGCAGTACTTC.

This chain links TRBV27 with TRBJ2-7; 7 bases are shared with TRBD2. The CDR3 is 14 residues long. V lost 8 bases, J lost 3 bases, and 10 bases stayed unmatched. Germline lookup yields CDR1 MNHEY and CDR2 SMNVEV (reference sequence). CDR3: CASRGAGLLYEQYF. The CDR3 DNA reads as TGTGCCAGCCGGGGAGCGGGACTCCTCTACGAGCAGTACTTC.

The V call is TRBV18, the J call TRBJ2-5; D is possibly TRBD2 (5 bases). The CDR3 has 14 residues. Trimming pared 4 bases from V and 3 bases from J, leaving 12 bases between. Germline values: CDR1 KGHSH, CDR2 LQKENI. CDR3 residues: CASSHISGKETQYF. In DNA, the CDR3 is TGTGCCAGCTCACATATAAGCGGTAAAGAGACCCAGTACTTC.

For the CDR3, the DNA is TGTGCCAGCAGCCAAGAGGCGGCGACTAGCGGCTACAATGAGCAGTTCTTC. Encoded protein: CASSQEAATSGYNEQFF. The V and J genes are TRBV4-2 and TRBJ2-1; the match to TRBD2 covers 9 bases. Germline values: CDR1 LGHNA, CDR2 YNFKEQ. V was clipped by 0 bases and J by 3 bases; unmatched bases: 6. The CDR3 is 17 residues long.

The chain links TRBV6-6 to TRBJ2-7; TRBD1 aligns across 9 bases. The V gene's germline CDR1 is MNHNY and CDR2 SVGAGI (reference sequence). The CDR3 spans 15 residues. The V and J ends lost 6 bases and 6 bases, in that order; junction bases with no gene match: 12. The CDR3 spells CASSLVGQGSAEQYF. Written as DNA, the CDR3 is TGTGCCAGCAGCCTCGTGGGACAGGGTTCCGCCGAGCAGTACTTC.

CDR3 amino acids: CASSPPGTVVNEQYF. DNA of the CDR3: TGTGCCAGCAGCCCCCCCGGGACAGTCGTCAACGAGCAGTACTTC. The rearrangement links TRBV21-1 to TRBJ2-7; the table names TRBD1, a call not compared with the DNA. TRBV21-1 is designated a pseudogene. CDR3 length equals 15 residues.

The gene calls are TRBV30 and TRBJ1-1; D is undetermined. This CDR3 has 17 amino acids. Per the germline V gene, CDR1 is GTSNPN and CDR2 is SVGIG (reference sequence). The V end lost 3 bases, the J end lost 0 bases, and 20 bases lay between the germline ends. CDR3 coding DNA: TGTGCCTGGAGACCGAGAAGGGCGGGCCCCTTGAACACTGAAGCTTTCTTT. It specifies CAWRPRRAGPLNTEAFF.

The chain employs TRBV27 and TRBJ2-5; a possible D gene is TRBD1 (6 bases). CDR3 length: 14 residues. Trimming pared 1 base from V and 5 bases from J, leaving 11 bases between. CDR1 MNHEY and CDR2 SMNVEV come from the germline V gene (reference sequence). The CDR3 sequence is CASSLLWGHETQYF. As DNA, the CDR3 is TGTGCCAGCAGTTTATTATGGGGGCATGAGACCCAGTACTTC.

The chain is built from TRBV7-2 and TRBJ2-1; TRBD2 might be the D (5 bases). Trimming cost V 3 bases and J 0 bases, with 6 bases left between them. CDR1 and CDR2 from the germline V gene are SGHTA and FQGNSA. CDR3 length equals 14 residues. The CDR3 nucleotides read TGTGCCAGCAGCTTTAGCGTCTCCTACAATGAGCAGTTCTTC. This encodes CASSFSVSYNEQFF. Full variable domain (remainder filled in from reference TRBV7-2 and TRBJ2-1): GAGVSQSPSNKVTEKGKDVELRCDPISGHTALYWYRQSLGQGLEFLIYFQGNSAPDKSGLPSDRFSAERTGGSVSTLTIQRTQQEDSAVYLCASSFSVSYNEQFFGPGTRLTVL.

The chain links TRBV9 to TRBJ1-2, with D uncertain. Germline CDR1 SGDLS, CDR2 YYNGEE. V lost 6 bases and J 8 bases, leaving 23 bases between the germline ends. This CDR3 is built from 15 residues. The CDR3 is CASTRSASRREGYTF. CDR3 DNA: TGTGCCAGCACTCGATCTGCGAGTCGACGGGAAGGCTACACCTTC. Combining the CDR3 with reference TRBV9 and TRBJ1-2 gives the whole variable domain DSGVTQTPKHLITATGQRVTLRCSPRSGDLSVYWYQQSLDQGLQFLIQYYNGEERAKGNILERFSAQQFPDLHSELNLSSLELGDSALYFCASTRSASRREGYTFGSGTRLTVV.

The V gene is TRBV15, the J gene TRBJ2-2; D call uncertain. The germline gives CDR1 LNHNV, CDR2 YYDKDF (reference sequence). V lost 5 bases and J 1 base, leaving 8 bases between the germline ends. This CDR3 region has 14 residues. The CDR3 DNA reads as TGTGCCACCAGCCCCGACAAGAACACCGGGGAGCTGTTTTTT. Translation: CATSPDKNTGELFF.

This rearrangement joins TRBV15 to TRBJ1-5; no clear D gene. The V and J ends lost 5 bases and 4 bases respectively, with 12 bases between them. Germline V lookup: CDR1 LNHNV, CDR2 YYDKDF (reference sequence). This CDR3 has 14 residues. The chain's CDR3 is CATSPLGVNQPQHF. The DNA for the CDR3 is TGTGCCACCAGCCCCCTCGGGGTGAATCAGCCCCAGCATTTT.

The CDR3 nucleotides are TGTGCCAGCAGCCCAGGGACAGGGTATAGCCGAATAACCAGAAACACCATATATTTT. This encodes CASSPGTGYSRITRNTIYF. The J gene is TRBJ1-3, the V gene TRBV7-2; 9 positions match TRBD1. The germline CDR1 and CDR2 sequences are SGHTA and FQGNSA. Trimming at V came to 5 bases and at J to 5 bases, leaving 19 bases not matched to a gene. The CDR3 is made up of 19 amino acids.

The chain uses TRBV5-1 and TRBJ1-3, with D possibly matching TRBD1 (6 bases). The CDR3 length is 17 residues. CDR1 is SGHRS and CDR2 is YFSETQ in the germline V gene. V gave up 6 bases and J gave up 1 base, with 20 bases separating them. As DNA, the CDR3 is TGCGCCAGCACTTACGAAGGGGGGGCTATGTCTGGAAACACCATATATTTT. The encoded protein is CASTYEGGAMSGNTIYF.